The sequence of this TCR beta chain was determined in a study of OX40 agonist ivuxolimab in advanced cancers. In the study overall: Antecedent anti-PD-1, anti-PD-L1 or anti-CTLA-4 therapy was permissible, with over 35% having received some.

The CDR3 covers 14 residues. Germline V gives CDR1 SGHNT, CDR2 YYREEE (reference sequence). The ends were cut back, 2 bases at V and 7 bases at J, with 13 bases in the middle. Data came from immunoSEQ multiplex PCR; TCRdb stores just in-frame clones and leaves some out. The repertoire holds 46,000 or so clones, with more than 70% as singletons. Specimen: CD4+ or CD8+ T cells sorted from blood, collected in a trial of the OX40 agonist ivuxolimab. The genes are TRBV5-4 and TRBJ2-1, with a weak D call TRBD2 (6 bases). This sequence was found in an adult with an advanced solid tumor such as melanoma, head and neck, liver or kidney cancer. For the CDR3, the DNA is TGTGCCAGCAGCTTAGGCGGGGAGCTAAATGAGCAGTTCTTC. Translating gives CASSLGGELNEQFF.